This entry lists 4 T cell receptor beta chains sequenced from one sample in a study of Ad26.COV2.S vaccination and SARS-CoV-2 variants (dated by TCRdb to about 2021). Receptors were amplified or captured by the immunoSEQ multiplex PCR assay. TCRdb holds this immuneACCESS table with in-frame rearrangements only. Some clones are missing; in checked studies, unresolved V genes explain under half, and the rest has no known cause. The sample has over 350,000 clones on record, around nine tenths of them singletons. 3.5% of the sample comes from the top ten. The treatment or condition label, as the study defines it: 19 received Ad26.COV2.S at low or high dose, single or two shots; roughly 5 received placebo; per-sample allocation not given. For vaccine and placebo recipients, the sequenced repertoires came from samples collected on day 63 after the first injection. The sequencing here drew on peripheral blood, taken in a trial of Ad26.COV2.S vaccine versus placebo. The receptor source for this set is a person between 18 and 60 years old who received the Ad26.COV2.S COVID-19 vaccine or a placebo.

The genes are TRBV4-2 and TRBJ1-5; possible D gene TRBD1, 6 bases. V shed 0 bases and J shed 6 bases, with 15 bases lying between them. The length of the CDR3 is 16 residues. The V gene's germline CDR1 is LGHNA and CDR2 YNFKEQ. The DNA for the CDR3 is TGTGCCAGCAGCCAAGATCCACTAGGGGGGCGTCAGCCCCAGCATTTT. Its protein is CASSQDPLGGRQPQHF.

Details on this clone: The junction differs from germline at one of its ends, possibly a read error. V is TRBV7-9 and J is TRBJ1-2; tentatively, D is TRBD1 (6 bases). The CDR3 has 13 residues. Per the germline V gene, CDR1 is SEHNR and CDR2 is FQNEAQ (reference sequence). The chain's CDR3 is CASSHDRNYGHTF. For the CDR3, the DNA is TGTGCCAGCAGCCACGACAGGAACTATGGCCACACCTTC.

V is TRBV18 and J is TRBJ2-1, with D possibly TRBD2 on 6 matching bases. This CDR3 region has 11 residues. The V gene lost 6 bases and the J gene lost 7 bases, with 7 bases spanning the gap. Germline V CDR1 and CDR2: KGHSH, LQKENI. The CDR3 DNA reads TGTGCCAGCTCCCGGGAGAATGAGCAGTTCTTC. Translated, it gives CASSRENEQFF.

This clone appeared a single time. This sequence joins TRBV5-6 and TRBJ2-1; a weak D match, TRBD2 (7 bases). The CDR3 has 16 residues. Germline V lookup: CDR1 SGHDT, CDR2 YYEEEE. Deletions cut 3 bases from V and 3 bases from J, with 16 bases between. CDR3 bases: TGTGCCAGCAGCTCGGCGGGGGCCTGGGTCTACAATGAGCAGTTCTTC. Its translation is CASSSAGAWVYNEQFF.